Below, one T cell receptor beta chain is given with its context. Its matching antigen is unknown. This sample was included in a study of cytomegalovirus exposure and HLA in healthy donors. Study context: An analysis done earlier identified 120 million or so unique TCR beta sequences from about 180 million T cells.

Regarding the study as a whole: As a later analysis showed, a missense DCLRE1C variant was linked to trimming of TCR beta V- and J-genes. There were some public TCRs occurring in many donors, but most TCR sequences were rare.

It was with 60 Vbeta and 13 Jbeta primers that the PCR ran. The repertoire was sequenced with immunoSEQ multiplex PCR; TCRdb's copy has only in-frame clones and lacks some. The table records roughly 140,000 clones, 84% of them present only once. While unrecorded immune exposures were likely, the donors were nominally healthy when sampled. Sequencing input: PBMCs. This clonotype was obtained from a boy younger than 10 in good health and CMV-seronegative.

The CDR3: CASSEAALGAGLNNEQFF. In DNA form, the CDR3 reads TGTGCCAGCAGTGAAGCGGCTTTAGGAGCGGGGCTGAACAATGAGCAGTTCTTC. The chain carries TRBV6-1 and TRBJ2-1; 7 nucleotides match TRBD2. The CDR3 loop spans 18 amino acids. Germline CDR1 and CDR2: MNHNS and SASEGT. The V and J ends lost 0 bases and 5 bases, in that order; junction bases with no gene match: 13.